This T cell receptor beta chain was recovered during a study of response to subunit inactivated influenza vaccine. Study conclusions and caveats: Authors suggested each seasonal influenza vaccination recruits few new T cells.

Turning to this clonotype: Its cognate antigen is unknown.

One entry per CDR3 protein, called by TCRdb with MiXCR from the RT-PCR reads. The repertoire consists of about 530,000 distinct CDR3 sequences, with approximately 12% occurring once and the leading ten covering around 9.6%. The CDR3 runs to 14 residues. Germline loops: CDR1 DFQATT, CDR2 SNEGSKA (reference sequence). Trimming took off 6 bases at V and 7 bases at J, with 22 bases between the two ends. This chain connects TRBV20-1 to TRBJ2-7, with D perhaps TRBD1 (5 bases). The sequencing used PBMCs from blood, collected on the day of vaccination. The receptor comes from a man between 45 and 60 years old who received an inactivated influenza vaccine. CDR3 nucleotides: TGCAGTGCGAGAAGACAGCTACACTACGGAGAGCAGTACTTC. Translation gives CSARRQLHYGEQYF.